Detailed here is one TCR beta chain. Authors' analysis steps: Estimation of nucleated cell counts relied on the amplification of reference gene primers. TCRdb keeps only in-frame clones here, not all; method: immunoSEQ multiplex PCR. D and trimming come from the DNA, and the V and J calls and clone size come from that table. The sample lists 100,000 to 150,000 clones, approximately 90% occurring once. This entry belongs to a study of blood T cell repertoires in COVID-19. The wider study: The study drew acute and convalescent COVID-19 samples from the United States, Italy and Spain. PBMCs, B-cell-depleted T cells, or T cells were the source of the cDNA or gDNA that made up the material.

Germline V lookup: CDR1 SGDLS, CDR2 YYNGEE. With V trimmed by 2 bases and J by 4 bases, 7 bases remained unmatched. CDR3 length equals 15 residues. The receptor was derived from a man between 40 and 49 years old with acute or convalescent COVID-19. Input material: peripheral blood. The J gene is TRBJ2-5, the V gene TRBV9; 8 nucleotides agree with TRBD1. CDR3 sequence reads: CASSVLTGERETQYF. In nucleotides, the CDR3 is TGTGCCAGCAGCGTTTTGACAGGGGAAAGAGAGACCCAGTACTTC.